Following are 32 T cell receptor beta chains from one sample sequenced in a study of T cell responses to AZD1222 COVID-19 vaccine. Using immunoSEQ multiplex PCR, the repertoire was profiled, and TCRdb retains in-frame clones only, with some absent. The sample carries about 130,000 clones, 88% recorded once. The starting material was peripheral blood, obtained on day 0 of MenACWY control vaccination. The receptors come from an adult in good health.

The chain is built from TRBV27 and TRBJ1-4; 8 bases match TRBD1. The CDR3 totals 14 residues. The germline V gene encodes CDR1 MNHEY and CDR2 SMNVEV (reference sequence). V shed 6 bases and J 7 bases; nucleotides not matched to a gene: 7. CDR3 in amino acids: CASSTQGVGEKLFF. The CDR3 DNA reads TGTGCCAGCAGCACACAGGGGGTGGGTGAAAAACTGTTTTTT.

J is TRBJ2-7 and V is TRBV21-1; TRBD2 is the table's D call and was not checked against the DNA. TRBV21-1 is a pseudogene segment. The length of the CDR3 is 19 residues. The CDR3 region is CASSKGEGSCSGRSYEQYF. In nucleotides, the CDR3 is TGTGCCAGCAGCAAAGGAGAGGGGTCCTGTAGCGGGCGATCCTACGAGCAGTACTTC.

The chain has TRBV30 and TRBJ2-7; the D gene is possibly TRBD1 (6 bases). The germline gives CDR1 GTSNPN, CDR2 SVGIG (reference sequence). This CDR3 has 14 amino acids. V lost 4 bases and J 4 bases, leaving 17 bases between the germline ends. CDR3 bases: TGTGCCTGGAATTATTGGGACACGGGGTACGAGCAGTACTTC. Translating it yields CAWNYWDTGYEQYF.

The rearrangement joins TRBV1 to TRBJ1-1. TRBV1 is listed as a pseudogene. The CDR3 covers 16 residues. CDR3 protein: CTSSHHPRSQNTEAFF. CDR3 in DNA: TGCACCAGCAGCCACCATCCCAGGAGCCAGAACACTGAAGCTTTCTTT.

The V call is TRBV12-3 or TRBV12-4, the J call TRBJ2-6, with D unresolved. The CDR3 is 13 amino acids. Between the trimmed V and J ends, which lost 3 bases and 5 bases, there was a span of 5 bases. Here the CDR3 DNA reads TGTGCCAGCAGTTTGAGGCGGGCCAACGTCCTGACTTTC. This sequence encodes CASSLRRANVLTF.

V gene TRBV5-4 combines with J gene TRBJ2-7; D may correspond to TRBD1 or TRBD2 (5 bases each). CDR1 is SGHNT, CDR2 YYREEE, per germline (reference sequence). V was trimmed by 9 bases and J by 2 bases, leaving 15 bases between them. CDR3 length equals 13 residues. The CDR3 reads CATSARGAYEQYF. The CDR3 DNA is TGTGCCACCTCGGCGAGAGGGGCCTACGAGCAGTACTTC.

The CDR3: CASSLVSGSNQPQHF. The CDR3 DNA is TGTGCCAGCAGCTTAGTTTCTGGGAGCAATCAGCCCCAGCATTTT. The rearrangement uses TRBV7-2 and TRBJ1-5; D is uncertain. The germline V gene has CDR1 SGHTA and CDR2 FQGNSA. The CDR3 spans 15 residues. V lost 1 base, J lost 1 base, and 8 bases lay in between.

This clone was seen just once. The genes are TRBV28 and TRBJ1-4; unclear D gene. Trimming left V 4 bases short and J 4 bases short, with 7 bases between. This CDR3 has 13 amino acids. CDR1 and CDR2 from the germline V gene are MDHEN and SYDVKM. The CDR3 loop reads CASSWRFNEKLFF. Written as DNA, the CDR3 is TGTGCCAGCAGTTGGCGGTTTAATGAAAAACTGTTTTTT.

The chain employs TRBV6-5 and TRBJ2-5; D possibly corresponds to TRBD1 (5 bases). CDR1 is MNHEY, CDR2 SVGAGI, per germline. Trimming cost V 6 bases and J 5 bases, with 19 bases left between them. There are 15 residues in the CDR3. In DNA form, the CDR3 reads TGTGCCAGCAGCAGGGATTCCGGGTTCTTCGAGACCCAGTACTTC. This codes for CASSRDSGFFETQYF.

This chain joins TRBV23-1 and TRBJ1-1; D is unclear. Being an ORF, TRBV23-1 has a function that is uncertain. This CDR3 contains 13 residues. V lost 2 bases and J 1 base, leaving 5 bases between the germline ends. Here the CDR3 DNA reads TGCGCCAGCAGTCAACGGTCGAACACTGAAGCTTTCTTT. Protein product: CASSQRSNTEAFF.

This chain uses TRBV5-5 with TRBJ2-5, with a tentative D call TRBD1 (6 bases). The germline V and J ends were trimmed by 1 base and 5 bases, with 12 bases remaining between them. Germline V lookup: CDR1 SGHKS, CDR2 YYEKEE (reference sequence). The CDR3 consists of 14 residues. The CDR3 sequence is CASSLTTGGETQYF. CDR3 nucleotide sequence: TGTGCCAGCAGCTTGACGACAGGCGGGGAGACCCAGTACTTC. Complete variable domain (other parts from reference TRBV5-5 and TRBJ2-5): DAGVTQSPTHLIKTRGQQVTLRCSPISGHKSVSWYQQVLGQGPQFIFQYYEKEERGRGNFPDRFSARQFPNYSSELNVNALLLGDSALYLCASSLTTGGETQYFGPGTRLLVL.

This chain's CDR3 is CASSYSVQYTDTQYF. CDR3 nucleotides: TGTGCCAGCAGTTACTCGGTACAGTACACAGATACGCAGTATTTT. The chain uses TRBV6-5 and TRBJ2-3; D call uncertain. This CDR3 region has 15 residues. V gave up 0 bases and J gave up 2 bases, with 9 bases separating them. Germline V CDR1 and CDR2: MNHEY, SVGAGI.

The chain recombines TRBV7-3 with TRBJ2-1; weak D call: TRBD2 (6 bases). With 1 base removed from V and 2 bases from J, the gap between germline ends came to 18 bases. The CDR3 sequence is 18 residues long. From germline, CDR1 is SGHTA and CDR2 FQGTGA. The chain's CDR3 is CASSLKPPLARTYNEQFF. In nucleotides, the CDR3 is TGTGCCAGCAGCTTAAAACCCCCCCTAGCGAGAACCTACAATGAGCAGTTCTTC.

The chain employs TRBV30 and TRBJ1-5; D unclear. This CDR3 has 13 residues. CDR1 is GTSNPN, CDR2 SVGIG, per germline (reference sequence). V lost 1 base to trimming and J lost 3 bases, with 7 bases between them. CDR3 sequence (DNA): TGTGCCTGGAGTGAGCGAATCAATCAGCCCCAGCATTTT. Translating it yields CAWSERINQPQHF.

This clone appeared many times. In DNA form, the CDR3 reads TGTGCCAGCAGCACGCGGGACAGGGGCATTACCACAGATACGCAGTATTTT. Its protein is CASSTRDRGITTDTQYF. The rearrangement links TRBV21-1 to TRBJ2-3; TRBD1 reflects the table's D call only, with no check against the DNA. TRBV21-1 is flagged as a pseudogene. The CDR3 totals 17 residues.

The rearrangement links TRBV27 to TRBJ1-6; D uncertain. CDR1 MNHEY and CDR2 SMNVEV come from the germline V gene (reference sequence). Trimming removed 8 bases from V and 10 bases from J, with 18 bases in between. This CDR3 spans 14 amino acids. For the CDR3, the DNA is TGTGCCAGCGCGGACTGGAGAAGTCGATCACCCCTCCACTTT. It yields the protein CASADWRSRSPLHF.

The chain recombines TRBV18 with TRBJ2-3, with 10 bases identical to TRBD1. This CDR3 contains 16 residues. Germline CDR1 is KGHSH and CDR2 is LQKENI. The V and J ends lost 5 bases and 4 bases, in that order; junction bases with no gene match: 9. The CDR3 region has the DNA TGTGCCAGCTCAAAAAGATCCGGACAGGGGGCAGATACGCAGTATTTT. Translating it yields CASSKRSGQGADTQYF.

Comment on this clone: An end of the junction does not agree with germline; a read error may underlie this. The chain recombines TRBV28 with TRBJ2-1; D gene unclear. CDR3 size: 12 residues. Germline V CDR1 and CDR2: MDHEN, SYDVKM. For the CDR3, the DNA is TGTACCAGCAGTTTAAACTACAATGAGCAGTTCTTC. Amino acid sequence: CTSSLNYNEQFF.

This clone was detected once. The chain's CDR3 is CASSLVANVLTF. The CDR3 DNA sequence: TGTGCCAGCAGCTTAGTGGCCAACGTCCTGACTTTC. The chain combines TRBV7-9 with TRBJ2-6; D unresolved. Deletions cut 1 base from V and 6 bases from J, with 1 base between. CDR1 is SEHNR, CDR2 FQNEAQ, per germline (reference sequence). The CDR3 loop spans 12 amino acids.

The chain has TRBV28 and TRBJ2-5, with a possible D match to TRBD2 (5 bases). The CDR3 extends over 12 amino acids. The V end lost 6 bases, the J end lost 4 bases, and 9 bases lay between the germline ends. Germline assignment: CDR1 MDHEN and CDR2 SYDVKM. Here the CDR3 reads CASSGGVETQYF. CDR3 sequence (DNA): TGTGCCAGCAGCGGAGGAGTAGAGACCCAGTACTTC.

This clone appeared once. The chain uses TRBV7-2 and TRBJ2-7, with 8 bases identical to TRBD1. CDR3 length: 14 residues. The germline CDR1 and CDR2 sequences are SGHTA and FQGNSA. The ends lost 6 bases at V and 4 bases at J; junction bases unmatched: 8. The CDR3 DNA is TGTGCCAGCAGTTCCCGGACAGGGCAATACGAGCAGTACTTC. Encoded protein: CASSSRTGQYEQYF.

V usage is TRBV7-9 and J usage is TRBJ2-5; no clear D. Trimming removed 1 base at V and 7 bases at J, with 13 bases between. This CDR3 is 14 amino acids long. Germline CDR1 reads SEHNR; CDR2 reads FQNEAQ (reference sequence). The CDR3 bases are TGTGCCAGCAGCTTAGTGGGTGTTTTAGTGACCCAGTACTTC. As protein: CASSLVGVLVTQYF.

The chain employs TRBV28 and TRBJ2-1; 11 bases line up with TRBD2. Germline loops: CDR1 MDHEN, CDR2 SYDVKM. Losses at the gene ends were 3 bases for V and 2 bases for J; bases not matched to a gene: 0. The CDR3 runs to 15 residues. The chain's CDR3 is CASSLTSGTYNEQFF. In DNA, the CDR3 is TGTGCCAGCAGTTTGACTAGCGGGACCTACAATGAGCAGTTCTTC.

The chain uses TRBV7-9 and TRBJ2-7, with a possible D match to TRBD1 (6 bases). This CDR3 region has 14 residues. Germline V gives CDR1 SEHNR, CDR2 FQNEAQ (reference sequence). Trimming removed 6 bases at V and 4 bases at J, with 16 bases between. The CDR3: CASRGASTLYEQYF. DNA for the CDR3: TGTGCCAGCAGGGGGGCCTCGACGCTTTACGAGCAGTACTTC. Complete variable domain (other parts from reference TRBV7-9 and TRBJ2-7): DTGVSQNPRHKITKRGQNVTFRCDPISEHNRLYWYRQTLGQGPEFLTYFQNEAQLEKSRLLSDRFSAERPKGSFSTLEIQRTEQGDSAMYLCASRGASTLYEQYFGPGTRLTVT.

The genes are TRBV23-1 and TRBJ2-2; TRBD1 is a possible D gene (5 bases). TRBV23-1 counts as an open reading frame of uncertain function. V dropped 6 bases and J dropped 3 bases, with 5 bases sitting between them. The CDR3 spans 12 residues. CDR3: CASSRDTGELFF. The CDR3 DNA reads TGCGCCAGCAGCAGGGACACCGGGGAGCTGTTTTTT.

This sequence joins TRBV27 and TRBJ2-7; no clear D gene. Germline CDR1 and CDR2: MNHEY and SMNVEV (reference sequence). The V gene lost 3 bases and the J gene lost 2 bases, with 14 bases spanning the gap. There are 15 residues in the CDR3. The CDR3 reads CASSFGRTGTYEQYF. The CDR3 DNA reads TGTGCCAGCAGTTTTGGTCGGACCGGTACCTACGAGCAGTACTTC.

The chain has TRBV30 and TRBJ1-5; tentatively, D is TRBD1 (5 bases). This CDR3 has 14 residues. Trimming pared 2 bases from V and 2 bases from J, leaving 10 bases between. Germline V gives CDR1 GTSNPN, CDR2 SVGIG (reference sequence). DNA of the CDR3: TGTGCCTGGAGTCGACAGCCAGGCAATCAGCCCCAGCATTTT. It specifies CAWSRQPGNQPQHF.

This chain uses TRBV21-1 with TRBJ2-5; the DNA was not used to check the table's D call, TRBD1. TRBV21-1 has pseudogene status. This CDR3 has 15 residues. This CDR3 reads CASSTQGCNQETQYF. The CDR3 DNA reads as TGTGCCAGCAGCACCCAGGGGTGTAACCAAGAGACCCAGTACTTC.

This sequence joins TRBV7-9 and TRBJ2-1; 12 bases are a match to TRBD2. With V trimmed by 4 bases and J by 7 bases, 5 bases remained unmatched. Germline CDR1 is SEHNR and CDR2 is FQNEAQ (reference sequence). The CDR3 is 15 amino acids. The CDR3 DNA follows: TGTGCCAGCAGCTCACCCCTAGCGGGAGGGAATGAGCAGTTCTTC. Protein: CASSSPLAGGNEQFF.

The V call is TRBV28, the J call TRBJ1-4; D remains ambiguous. Looked up from germline, CDR1 is MDHEN and CDR2 is SYDVKM. Between the trimmed V and J ends, which lost 6 bases and 5 bases, there was a span of 13 bases. The CDR3 has 14 amino acids. The CDR3 coding sequence is TGTGCCAGCAGATATACCCGGGCCAATGAAAAACTGTTTTTT. Translation: CASRYTRANEKLFF.

The chain carries TRBV18 and TRBJ2-1; D may match TRBD1 or TRBD2 (5 bases each). The CDR3 is made up of 13 amino acids. V shed 5 bases and J shed 2 bases, with 7 bases lying between them. Germline V gives CDR1 KGHSH, CDR2 LQKENI. The CDR3 loop reads CASSGGTYNEQFF. CDR3 bases: TGTGCCAGCTCAGGGGGAACCTACAATGAGCAGTTCTTC.

This sequence joins TRBV5-1 and TRBJ2-7; 7 bases are a match to TRBD2. The CDR3 has 14 amino acids. Germline CDR1 SGHRS, CDR2 YFSETQ. V dropped 0 bases and J dropped 6; count of bases not matched to a gene: 6. CDR3 residues: CASSLDAGVAEQYF. CDR3 bases: TGCGCCAGCAGCTTGGATGCGGGGGTGGCCGAGCAGTACTTC.